This T cell receptor beta chain appears in the sequencing data of a study of memory CD4+ T cells and cytomegalovirus serostatus. How the authors handled the data: After removing out-of-frame reads, around 2,000,000 distinct TCRbeta sequences remained. Produced via immunoSEQ multiplex PCR; TCRdb's table is partial and in-frame only. V and J calls and clone size are given by that table; D and trimming were obtained from the DNA. This sample has roughly 50,000 clones; around 82% occur once, and the top ten carry around 0.5%. V lost 2 bases and J 4 bases, leaving 15 bases between the germline ends. Germline V gives CDR1 SGHRS, CDR2 YFSETQ. The CDR3 extends over 15 amino acids. Single viable CD3+CD4+CD8-CD45RO+ cells were sorted as the memory CD4+ T cells. Serostatus was set by detecting CMV pp150, pp28, p38, p52 IgG.

This receptor was identified in an adult in good health and CMV-seronegative. Some clones in this sample may be carry-over from other donors' samples. Input material: memory CD4+ T cells from blood. The chain carries TRBV5-1 and TRBJ2-5; D is unclear. In DNA form, the CDR3 reads TGCGCCAGCAGCTTCGAAGCGCGCCCCACAGAGACCCAGTACTTC. Its protein is CASSFEARPTETQYF.